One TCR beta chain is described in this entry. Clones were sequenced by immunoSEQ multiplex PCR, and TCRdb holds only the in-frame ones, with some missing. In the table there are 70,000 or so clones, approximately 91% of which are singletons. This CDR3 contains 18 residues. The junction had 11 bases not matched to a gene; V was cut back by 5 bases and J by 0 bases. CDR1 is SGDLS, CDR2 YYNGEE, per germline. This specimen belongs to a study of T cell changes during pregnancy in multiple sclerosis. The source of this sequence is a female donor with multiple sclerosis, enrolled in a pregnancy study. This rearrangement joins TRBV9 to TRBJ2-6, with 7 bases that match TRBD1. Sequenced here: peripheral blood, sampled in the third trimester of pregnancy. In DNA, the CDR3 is TGTGCCAGCAGGGGACCCGGGACAGTGATCTCTGGGGCCAACGTCCTGACTTTC. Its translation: CASRGPGTVISGANVLTF.